The rows below give T cell receptor beta chains drawn from one sample of a study of blood T cell repertoires in COVID-19. Profiled with immunoSEQ multiplex PCR; TCRdb holds only in-frame clones, not every one. The sample has about 110,000 clones, about four fifths seen once. The source material was peripheral blood. These receptors originate from a woman aged 55-69 years with acute or convalescent COVID-19. CDR3s include the opening cysteine and the closing phenylalanine or tryptophan. A D gene is named only where the DNA matches it firmly. A clone size is listed for some rows: how often the clone was seen (once, few, many), or a class if it is expanded.

>.|TRBD1|TRBJ1-1|TRBV7-2
CASSSSAGGESFF
TGTGCCAGCAGCTCCAGCGCAGGGGGCGAGTCTTTCTTT
>.|.|TRBJ1-2|TRBV25-1
CASLDQQRGGYTF
TGTGCCAGCCTAGACCAACAACGCGGAGGCTACACCTTC
>.|.|TRBJ1-1|TRBV6-1
CASSEWTDGEAFF
TGTGCCAGCAGTGAGTGGACAGACGGTGAAGCTTTCTTT
>.|TRBD1|TRBJ2-1|TRBV4-3
CASSPRAGGNEQFF
TGCGCCAGCAGCCCCCGTGCAGGGGGCAATGAGCAGTTCTTC
>.|.|TRBJ2-1|TRBV1
CTSSQDKRGGSSNEQFF
TGCACCAGCAGCCAAGATAAGCGGGGGGGCAGTTCGAATGAGCAGTTCTTC
>.|TRBD2|TRBJ2-7|TRBV6-4
CASSYGLAGEYF
TGTGCCAGCAGTTACGGACTAGCGGGTGAGTACTTC
>.|TRBD1|TRBJ1-1|TRBV24-1
CATAHRGNTEAFF
TGTGCCACGGCGCACAGGGGGAACACTGAAGCTTTCTTT
>.|TRBD1|TRBJ2-3|TRBV9
CASSAPGQGVADTQYF
TGTGCCAGCAGCGCCCCGGGACAGGGTGTCGCAGATACGCAGTATTTT
>few|TRBD1|TRBJ2-7|TRBV7-7
CASSLERKRGRLPYEQYF
TGTGCCAGCAGCTTAGAGAGAAAGAGGGGGCGGCTACCCTACGAGCAGTACTTC
>.|.|TRBJ1-2|TRBV5-1
CASSSFGGDYGYTF
TGCGCCAGCAGCTCATTTGGGGGGGACTATGGCTACACCTTC
>.|TRBD1|TRBJ1-2|TRBV6-5
CASSYPLDRGAVGYTF
TGTGCCAGCAGTTACCCCCTAGACAGGGGAGCGGTTGGCTACACCTTC
>once|.|TRBJ2-2|TRBV9
CASSPYTGELFF
TGTGCCAGCAGTCCATACACCGGGGAGCTGTTTTTT
>.|.|TRBJ1-2|TRBV20-1
CSASAGSSYTF
TGCAGTGCATCGGCAGGGTCTAGCTACACCTTC
>once|TRBD1|TRBJ2-7|TRBV10-3
CATLVEQGLVIGEQYF
TGTGCCACCCTCGTCGAACAGGGGCTAGTAATCGGCGAGCAGTACTTC
>.|TRBD1|TRBJ1-2|TRBV2
CASRKTTGGNYGYTF
TGTGCCAGCAGGAAGACGACAGGGGGCAACTATGGCTACACCTTC
>.|.|TRBJ1-4|TRBV7-8
CASSQTATNEKLFF
TGTGCCAGCAGCCAGACAGCTACTAATGAAAAACTGTTTTTT
>.|TRBD2|TRBJ2-3|TRBV3-1/TRBV3-2
CASSQDFGLAGGPEGDTQYF
TGTGCCAGCAGCCAAGATTTCGGGCTAGCGGGGGGGCCGGAGGGAGATACGCAGTATTTT